This TCR beta chain is from a study of blood T cell repertoires in COVID-19. As for the study in general: Samples of COVID-19 (acute and convalescent) were obtained from the United States, Italy and Spain. Sources were T cells, B-cell-depleted T cells, or PBMCs; the material itself was cDNA or gDNA.

TCRdb's table, derived via immunoSEQ multiplex PCR, lists solely in-frame clones and lacks some. The table lists roughly 90,000 clones, over 80% of them singletons. CDR3 size: 15 residues. V lost 5 bases, J lost 2 bases, and 15 bases lay in between. Germline CDR1 reads SGHVS; CDR2 reads FNYEAQ. The clonotype originates from a human donor in a cohort sampled during active COVID-19. The source material was peripheral blood. The rearrangement joins TRBV7-6 to TRBJ2-5; TRBD2 might be the D (5 bases). CDR3 in amino acids: CASSRGLFLQETQYF. CDR3 DNA: TGTGCCAGCAGCCGCGGGCTTTTCTTACAAGAGACCCAGTACTTC.